This is a list of T cell receptor beta chains from one sample in a study of T cell responses to AZD1222 COVID-19 vaccine. TCRdb keeps only in-frame clones here, not all; method: immunoSEQ multiplex PCR. The data contain some 200,000 clones, roughly 90% of them singletons. The specimen comprised peripheral blood, sampled 28 days after the second AZD1222 dose. Receptors originate from an adult who received the AZD1222 COVID-19 vaccine. Both conserved end residues are part of each CDR3. A D gene is named only where the DNA matches it firmly. The listing skips clone size in some rows; elsewhere it reads once, few, many or a size class.

DNA: TGTGCCAGCAGCTTAGGAGCAAGTGAGCAGTTCTTC
CDR3: CASSLGASEQFF
size: once
D: .
J: TRBJ2-1
V: TRBV7-9

DNA: TGCGCCAGCAGCCTCCTGGCCGGGGAGCTGTTTTTT
CDR3: CASSLLAGELFF
size: .
D: .
J: TRBJ2-2
V: TRBV4-1

DNA: TGTGCCACCTACACATTGGCGGCGAGCAATCAGCCCCAGCATTTT
CDR3: CATYTLAASNQPQHF
size: .
D: .
J: TRBJ1-5
V: TRBV19

DNA: TGTGCCAGCAGCTTTATGTTTGGGGAGAATACTTTCTTT
CDR3: CASSFMFGENTFF
size: once
D: .
J: TRBJ1-1
V: TRBV5-8

DNA: TGTGCCAGCAGTGACTTGACTAGCGTCCAAGAGACCCAGTACTTC
CDR3: CASSDLTSVQETQYF
size: .
D: TRBD2
J: TRBJ2-5
V: TRBV25-1

DNA: TGTGCCAGCAGCCCAACTAGCGGGAGAACCCAGTACTTC
CDR3: CASSPTSGRTQYF
size: .
D: TRBD2
J: TRBJ2-5
V: TRBV7-9

DNA: TGTGCCACCCGGGGCAGGGCCCAAGAGACCCAGTACTTC
CDR3: CATRGRAQETQYF
size: .
D: .
J: TRBJ2-5
V: TRBV19

DNA: TGTGCCAGCAGCTTATGGGCCCCCCCGGGTGAGCAGTTCTTC
CDR3: CASSLWAPPGEQFF
size: .
D: .
J: TRBJ2-1
V: TRBV7-8

DNA: TGTGCCAGCAGCTTAGCGGGGGCCTGGGAGACCCAGTACTTC
CDR3: CASSLAGAWETQYF
size: .
D: .
J: TRBJ2-5
V: TRBV7-9

DNA: TGCGCCAGCAGCTTGGGAGCGGGGGTTACCGGGGAGCTGTTTTTT
CDR3: CASSLGAGVTGELFF
size: .
D: TRBD2
J: TRBJ2-2
V: TRBV5-1

DNA: TGTGCCAGCAGCTACCCGGGACTAGCGGTGGCGGGTACGCAGTATTTT
CDR3: CASSYPGLAVAGTQYF
size: .
D: TRBD2
J: TRBJ2-3
V: TRBV7-2

DNA: TGTGCCAGCAGCTTAGCATGGGCGGGAGAGACCCAGTACTTC
CDR3: CASSLAWAGETQYF
size: .
D: .
J: TRBJ2-5
V: TRBV7-2

DNA: TGTGCCAGCAGTTACTTCAGGGACGTTGGCTACACCTTC
CDR3: CASSYFRDVGYTF
size: .
D: .
J: TRBJ1-2
V: TRBV6-2/TRBV6-3

DNA: TGTGCCAGCAGCCTGACTAGCGGGAGTGACATTCAGTACTTC
CDR3: CASSLTSGSDIQYF
size: .
D: TRBD2
J: TRBJ2-4
V: TRBV7-6

DNA: TGCGCCAGCAGCCAACGATACGCCGGGACAGGGGTCTATGGCTACACCTTC
CDR3: CASSQRYAGTGVYGYTF
size: .
D: TRBD1
J: TRBJ1-2
V: TRBV4-3

DNA: TGCGCCAGCAGGTCGGGACAGAAAAATGAAAAACTGTTTTTT
CDR3: CASRSGQKNEKLFF
size: .
D: TRBD1
J: TRBJ1-4
V: TRBV5-1

DNA: TGTGCCAGCTCGCCAGGGTATGTGAGCACAGATACGCAGTATTTT
CDR3: CASSPGYVSTDTQYF
size: .
D: .
J: TRBJ2-3
V: TRBV18

DNA: TGTGCCATCAGCTCGGGACAGGGGGCAACAGATACGCAGTATTTT
CDR3: CAISSGQGATDTQYF
size: .
D: TRBD1
J: TRBJ2-3
V: TRBV10-3

DNA: TGTGCCAGTAGTATTCGCCTGGATCAGCCCCAGCATTTT
CDR3: CASSIRLDQPQHF
size: .
D: .
J: TRBJ1-5
V: TRBV19

DNA: TGTGCCTGGAGTCCTGGGGGTAGTAAAAAGGCTGAAGCTTTCTTT
CDR3: CAWSPGGSKKAEAFF
size: .
D: .
J: TRBJ1-1
V: TRBV30

DNA: TGCGCCAGCAGCGCGGAACCGGGAGTCTCCTACGAGCAGTACTTC
CDR3: CASSAEPGVSYEQYF
size: .
D: .
J: TRBJ2-7
V: TRBV5-1

DNA: TGCGCCAGCAGCCCCGTGACAGTAAATAATTCACCCCTCCACTTT
CDR3: CASSPVTVNNSPLHF
size: .
D: .
J: TRBJ1-6
V: TRBV5-1

DNA: TGTGCCAGCTCACCCAGGCAGGGGCAGGGCACAGATACGCAGTATTTT
CDR3: CASSPRQGQGTDTQYF
size: .
D: .
J: TRBJ2-3
V: TRBV18

DNA: TGTGCCAGCAGTAGGGACAGTAACTATGGCTACACCTTC
CDR3: CASSRDSNYGYTF
size: .
D: TRBD1
J: TRBJ1-2
V: TRBV27

DNA: TGTGCCAGCAGTTTTGGGTGGCCCCTCCACTTT
CDR3: CASSFGWPLHF
size: .
D: .
J: TRBJ1-6
V: TRBV12-3/TRBV12-4

DNA: TGTGCCAACAGCTCACCGGGACGGAAAACTGAAGCTTTCTTT
CDR3: CANSSPGRKTEAFF
size: .
D: .
J: TRBJ1-1
V: TRBV7-2

DNA: TGTGCCAGCAGTTTATCCGGGACTTATGGAGAGACCCAGTACTTC
CDR3: CASSLSGTYGETQYF
size: .
D: .
J: TRBJ2-5
V: TRBV27

DNA: TGTGCCAGCAGTCCCTCCGGGACAGGGGTCTACGAGCAGTACTTC
CDR3: CASSPSGTGVYEQYF
size: .
D: TRBD1
J: TRBJ2-7
V: TRBV6-6

DNA: TGTGCCAGCAGAGCTAGGGGTCCTAGCACAGATACGCAGTATTTT
CDR3: CASRARGPSTDTQYF
size: .
D: .
J: TRBJ2-3
V: TRBV2

DNA: TGTGCCAGCAGCCCCCGGACTAGAGCGGGCACAGATACGCAGTATTTT
CDR3: CASSPRTRAGTDTQYF
size: .
D: TRBD2
J: TRBJ2-3
V: TRBV14

DNA: TGCGCCAGCAGCCCAAGGACGTGGGGGTCCTTCACAGATACGCAGTATTTT
CDR3: CASSPRTWGSFTDTQYF
size: .
D: .
J: TRBJ2-3
V: TRBV5-1

DNA: TGTGCCAGCAGCTCCCCAGGGTCCCGGAGAGATACGCAGTATTTT
CDR3: CASSSPGSRRDTQYF
size: .
D: .
J: TRBJ2-3
V: TRBV11-1

DNA: TGCGCCAGCAGTCAAGGGTGGAATCAGCCCCAGCATTTT
CDR3: CASSQGWNQPQHF
size: few
D: .
J: TRBJ1-5
V: TRBV23-1

DNA: TGTGCCAGCAGCGTCAGGGGGGGATTAAACAATGAGCAGTTCTTC
CDR3: CASSVRGGLNNEQFF
size: .
D: .
J: TRBJ2-1
V: TRBV9

DNA: TGTGCCACCAGCCCAGGGGGGATTAGCAACAATGAGCAGTTCTTC
CDR3: CATSPGGISNNEQFF
size: .
D: .
J: TRBJ2-1
V: TRBV24-1

DNA: TGTGCCAGCAGCTTACCTTCTGGGGCCAACGTCCTGACTTTC
CDR3: CASSLPSGANVLTF
size: .
D: .
J: TRBJ2-6
V: TRBV7-9

DNA: TGTGCCAGCAGCTTAAATCGGGGGGTGAATTCACCCCTCCACTTT
CDR3: CASSLNRGVNSPLHF
size: .
D: .
J: TRBJ1-6
V: TRBV7-9

DNA: TGTGCCAGCAGCAGTATGGCGTTGAACACTGAAGCTTTCTTT
CDR3: CASSSMALNTEAFF
size: .
D: .
J: TRBJ1-1
V: TRBV7-9

DNA: TGTGCCAGTAGTCCCGGGACAGGGGATTACGAGCAGTACTTC
CDR3: CASSPGTGDYEQYF
size: .
D: TRBD1
J: TRBJ2-7
V: TRBV19

DNA: TGTGCTAGTGGTTTGGTAGAAGGTCAGTTTGGCGCCTACGAGCAGTACTTC
CDR3: CASGLVEGQFGAYEQYF
size: .
D: .
J: TRBJ2-7
V: TRBV12-5

DNA: TGCGCCAGCAGCTTGGGGACAGGGAACTACGAGCAGTACTTC
CDR3: CASSLGTGNYEQYF
size: .
D: TRBD1
J: TRBJ2-7
V: TRBV5-1

DNA: TGTGCCAGCAGCCCCCGGGGGAGCGGGGGGGCAGATACGCAGTATTTT
CDR3: CASSPRGSGGADTQYF
size: .
D: TRBD2
J: TRBJ2-3
V: TRBV9

DNA: TGTGCCAGCAGTTACTCGTTGGGTCGGGATCAGCCCCAGCATTTT
CDR3: CASSYSLGRDQPQHF
size: .
D: .
J: TRBJ1-5
V: TRBV6-5

DNA: TGCGCCAGCAGCCAAGGAGGATCATCCACTGAAGCTTTCTTT
CDR3: CASSQGGSSTEAFF
size: .
D: .
J: TRBJ1-1
V: TRBV4-1

DNA: TGTGCCAGCCAAAGACAGTCTAACTATGGCTACACCTTC
CDR3: CASQRQSNYGYTF
size: .
D: .
J: TRBJ1-2
V: TRBV19

DNA: TGCGCCAGCAGCCAAGTTATAGGGGGCAAGGGTGGCTACACCTTC
CDR3: CASSQVIGGKGGYTF
size: .
D: TRBD1
J: TRBJ1-2
V: TRBV4-1

DNA: TGTGCCAGCAGTGCGACAGGTCGAGCGGGGCCCCAGCATTTT
CDR3: CASSATGRAGPQHF
size: .
D: .
J: TRBJ1-5
V: TRBV27

DNA: TGCGCCAGCAGCTTGGCCGGCTGGAGCTCCTACAATGAGCAGTTCTTC
CDR3: CASSLAGWSSYNEQFF
size: .
D: .
J: TRBJ2-1
V: TRBV5-1

DNA: TGTGCCAGCTCACCGGCCCTAACCGGGGAGCTGTTTTTT
CDR3: CASSPALTGELFF
size: .
D: .
J: TRBJ2-2
V: TRBV18

DNA: TGTGCCAGCAGCTTAGAGATGGCAGGGAACTCACCCCTCCACTTT
CDR3: CASSLEMAGNSPLHF
size: .
D: .
J: TRBJ1-6
V: TRBV7-8

DNA: TGTGCCAGCAGTTACGCGGCAGGGGAATCACCCCTCCACTTT
CDR3: CASSYAAGESPLHF
size: .
D: .
J: TRBJ1-6
V: TRBV6-5

DNA: TGTGCCAGCACCCTAGGGGGGGACAGGGTCCTCAATGAGCAGTTCTTC
CDR3: CASTLGGDRVLNEQFF
size: .
D: TRBD1
J: TRBJ2-1
V: TRBV9

DNA: TGTGCCAGCAGCTTTAGTGCGCGGGGGAACACTGAAGCTTTCTTT
CDR3: CASSFSARGNTEAFF
size: .
D: .
J: TRBJ1-1
V: TRBV5-6

DNA: TGTGCCAGCAGTCCCCGGGAGGGGGCGCGGAGATACGAGCAGTACTTC
CDR3: CASSPREGARRYEQYF
size: once
D: .
J: TRBJ2-7
V: TRBV7-9

DNA: TGTGCCAGCAGCTTAGGTCCCTCTAGCGGGAGGGCCGGGGAGCTGTTTTTT
CDR3: CASSLGPSSGRAGELFF
size: once
D: TRBD2
J: TRBJ2-2
V: TRBV11-3

DNA: TGTGCCAGCAGTTACTCGTTGAGTATTAACTATGGCTACACCTTC
CDR3: CASSYSLSINYGYTF
size: .
D: .
J: TRBJ1-2
V: TRBV6-5

DNA: TGTGCCAGCAGCTGGGGGAACACTGAAGCTTTCTTT
CDR3: CASSWGNTEAFF
size: .
D: .
J: TRBJ1-1
V: TRBV7-9

DNA: TGTGCCAGTAGTATAGGGGGGATCGGTGAGAACACTGAAGCTTTCTTT
CDR3: CASSIGGIGENTEAFF
size: once
D: .
J: TRBJ1-1
V: TRBV19

DNA: TGCGCCAGCAGCCAAGATTGGGGGGGCCCCTACGAGCAGTACTTC
CDR3: CASSQDWGGPYEQYF
size: once
D: .
J: TRBJ2-7
V: TRBV4-3